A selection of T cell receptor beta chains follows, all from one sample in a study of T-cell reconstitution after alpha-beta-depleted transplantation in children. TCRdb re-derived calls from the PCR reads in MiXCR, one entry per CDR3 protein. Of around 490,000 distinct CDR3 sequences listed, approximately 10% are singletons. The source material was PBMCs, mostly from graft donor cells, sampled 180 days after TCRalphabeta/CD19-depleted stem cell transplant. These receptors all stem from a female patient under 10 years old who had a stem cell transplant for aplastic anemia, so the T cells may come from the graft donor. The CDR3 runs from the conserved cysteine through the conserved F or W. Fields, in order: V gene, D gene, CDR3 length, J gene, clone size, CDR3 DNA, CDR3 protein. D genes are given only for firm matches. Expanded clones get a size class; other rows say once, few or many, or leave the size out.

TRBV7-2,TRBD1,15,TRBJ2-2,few,TGTGCCAGCAGCTGGACAGGGCGGCACACCGGGGAGCTGTTTTTT,CASSWTGRHTGELFF
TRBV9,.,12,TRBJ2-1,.,TGTGCCTCCGGGATTTCATACAATGAGCAGTTCTTC,CASGISYNEQFF
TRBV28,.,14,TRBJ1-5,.,TGTGCCAGCGGCCGACGAAGTCTCAATCAGCCCCAGCATTTT,CASGRRSLNQPQHF
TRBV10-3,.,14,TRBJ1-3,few,TGTGCCATCAGCCCGGACATCTCTGGAAACACCATATATTTT,CAISPDISGNTIYF
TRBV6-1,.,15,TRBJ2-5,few,TGTGCCAGCAGTGAACAGACCTGGGCAGCAGAGACCCAGTACTTC,CASSEQTWAAETQYF
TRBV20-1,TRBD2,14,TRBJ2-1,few,TGCAGTGCCATTCGACTAGCGGGAGGGTTGGAGCAGTTCTTC,CSAIRLAGGLEQFF
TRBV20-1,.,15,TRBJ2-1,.,TGCAGTGCTATGGAGGGGTCCATCTCCTACAATGAGCAGTTCTTC,CSAMEGSISYNEQFF
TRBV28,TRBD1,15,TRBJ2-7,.,TGTGCCAGCAGTTTCCGGACAGGGGGCTCTTACGAGCAGTACTTC,CASSFRTGGSYEQYF
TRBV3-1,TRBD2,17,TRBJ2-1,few,TGTGCCAGCAGCCAACGAACGGCTAGCGGGAGTAGAAATGAGCAGTTCTTC,CASSQRTASGSRNEQFF
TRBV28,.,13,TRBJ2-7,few,TGTGCCAGCAAGCAGGTTGGGGTCTACGAGCAGTACTTC,CASKQVGVYEQYF
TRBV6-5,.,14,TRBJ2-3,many,TGTGCCAGCAGTTATGAGGCGGGCACAGATACGCAGTATTTT,CASSYEAGTDTQYF
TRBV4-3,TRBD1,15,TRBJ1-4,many,TGCGCCAGCAGCCAGTCCGGGACAGAGTATGAAAAACTGTTTTTT,CASSQSGTEYEKLFF
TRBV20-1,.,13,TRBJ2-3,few,TGCAGTGCTAGAGCCCCCGCGGCAGATACGCAGTATTTT,CSARAPAADTQYF
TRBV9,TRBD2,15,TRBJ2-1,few,TGTGCCAGCAGCGTAGTTAGCGGGGCCTACAATGAGCAGTTCTTC,CASSVVSGAYNEQFF
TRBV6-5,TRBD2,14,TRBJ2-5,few,TGTGCCAGCAGTTACGGGACTAGTCGCGAGACCCAGTACTTC,CASSYGTSRETQYF